These 19 T cell receptor beta chains were sequenced from one sample in a study of T cells in Graves' hyperthyroidism and ophthalmopathy. RNA transcripts provided the source from which TCR beta CDR3 regions were amplified. TCR CDR3 underwent first-round RT-PCR with the HTBI primer set. TCRdb ran MiXCR on the multiplex PCR reads and lists one entry per CDR3 protein. The table has 270,000 or so distinct CDR3 sequences, 25% seen once. The material sequenced was blood. These receptors all come from a man aged 35 to 55 with Graves' hyperthyroidism that later progressed to Graves' ophthalmopathy.

J is TRBJ1-1 and V is TRBV6-1; D remains ambiguous. Germline V gene data show CDR1 as MNHNS and CDR2 as SASEGT. The CDR3 is 14 amino acids. The germline V and J ends were trimmed by 11 bases and 1 base, with 17 bases remaining between them. The CDR3 spells CAGTEPGSNTEAFF. CDR3 bases: TGTGCCGGCACGGAGCCGGGTTCGAACACTGAAGCTTTCTTT.

This clonotype was seen many times. The rearrangement uses TRBV12-3 or TRBV12-4 and TRBJ2-2; 10 positions agree with TRBD2. The CDR3 contains 15 residues. V lost 4 bases, J lost 4 bases, and 3 bases stayed unmatched. DNA for the CDR3: TGTGCCAGCAGTTCTAGCGGGAGTATCACCGGGGAGCTGTTTTTT. It encodes CASSSSGSITGELFF.

This clonotype was counted at least ten times. This chain links TRBV14 with TRBJ1-1; D is undetermined. This CDR3 region has 14 residues. Trimming pared 1 base from V and 5 bases from J, leaving 11 bases between. Per germline, CDR1 SGHDN and CDR2 FVKESK. CDR3 loop: CASSQVGLWTEAFF. The CDR3 DNA reads TGTGCCAGCAGCCAAGTAGGATTGTGGACTGAAGCTTTCTTT.

The chain recombines TRBV28 with TRBJ1-1; 7 bases are shared with TRBD1. CDR3 length equals 15 residues. CDR1 is MDHEN, CDR2 SYDVKM, per germline. The V segment lost 4 bases and the J segment 1 base; nucleotides outside the gene matches: 6. The DNA of the CDR3 is TGTGCCAGCAGTTCGTACGGGACAGAGAACACTGAAGCTTTCTTT. Its protein product is CASSSYGTENTEAFF.

In this sample, this clonotype turned up many times. The chain recombines TRBV10-3 with TRBJ2-7; TRBD1 aligns across 7 bases. Per the germline V gene, CDR1 is ENHRY and CDR2 is SYGVKD. The CDR3 totals 14 residues. Unmatched junction bases numbered 4, after V lost 2 bases and J lost 3 bases. Here the CDR3 reads CAISEMGQHYEQYF. The CDR3 DNA is TGTGCCATCAGTGAGATGGGACAGCACTACGAGCAGTACTTC.

This clonotype came up many times. The rearrangement uses TRBV14 and TRBJ1-2; 10 bases map to TRBD1. Germline assignment: CDR1 SGHDN and CDR2 FVKESK. V dropped 3 bases and J dropped 7; count of bases not matched to a gene: 8. The CDR3 loop spans 15 amino acids. For the CDR3, the DNA is TGTGCCAGCAGCCAGCAGGGACAGGGGATCGGTGGCTACACCTTC. Translation: CASSQQGQGIGGYTF.

The chain recombines TRBV20-1 with TRBJ2-5; TRBD2 matches 9 bases. With V trimmed by 6 bases and J by 2 bases, 10 bases remained unmatched. The CDR3 is 15 amino acids. Germline V gene sequence: CDR1 DFQATT, CDR2 SNEGSKA (reference sequence). CDR3 nucleotide sequence: TGCAGTGCACCTCCCGCGGGGGGGCGACAAGAGACCCAGTACTTC. This encodes CSAPPAGGRQETQYF.

This clonotype was counted many times. CDR3: CASSASGAQNEQYF. As DNA, the CDR3 is TGTGCCAGCAGCGCGTCAGGGGCCCAGAACGAGCAGTACTTC. The rearrangement uses TRBV9 and TRBJ2-7, with TRBD1 as a possible D gene (6 bases). CDR1 and CDR2 from the germline V gene are SGDLS and YYNGEE. This CDR3 contains 14 residues. V was shortened by 3 bases and J by 5 bases, with 15 bases between the two germline ends.

The sample holds many counts of this clonotype. The CDR3 DNA reads TGTGCCAGCAGTGCGACAGACCTCTCCTACGAGCAGTACTTC. As protein: CASSATDLSYEQYF. The chain uses TRBV28 and TRBJ2-7, with D tentatively TRBD1 (5 bases). The germline V gene has CDR1 MDHEN and CDR2 SYDVKM. V was shortened by 5 bases and J by 0 bases, with 11 bases between the two germline ends. This CDR3 is built from 14 residues.

Of note for this clonotype: A read error may account for a junction end that differs from germline. The V and J genes are TRBV20-1 and TRBJ1-2; the D is unclear. CDR3 length: 13 amino acids. The germline gives CDR1 DFQATT, CDR2 SNEGSKA (reference sequence). This chain's CDR3 is CSARDGHNDGYTF. The DNA of the CDR3 is TGCAGTGCTAGAGATGGGCATAACGATGGCTACACCTTC.

This clonotype was seen many times. The chain links TRBV5-1 to TRBJ1-2; the D gene is possibly TRBD1 (5 bases). Germline V gene sequence: CDR1 SGHRS, CDR2 YFSETQ. The CDR3 spans 13 residues. V shed 2 bases and J shed 4 bases, with 9 bases lying between them. The CDR3 reads CASSFRGFYGYTF. The CDR3 DNA follows: TGCGCCAGCAGCTTCCGGGGGTTCTATGGCTACACCTTC.

This clonotype was counted ten times or more. This chain joins TRBV12-3 or TRBV12-4 and TRBJ1-6; the D gene is possibly TRBD1 (6 bases). The CDR3 length is 17 residues. Trimming removed 5 bases at V and 0 bases at J, with 14 bases between. CDR3 in DNA: TGTGCCAGCAGTCGCGGACAGCCGAGCTCCTATAATTCACCCCTCCACTTT. This encodes CASSRGQPSSYNSPLHF.

This clonotype was seen only a few times. The chain has TRBV6-1 and TRBJ1-2, with D possibly being TRBD1 (5 bases). The germline V and J ends were trimmed by 5 bases and 6 bases, with 16 bases remaining between them. This CDR3 spans 14 amino acids. Per germline, CDR1 MNHNS and CDR2 SASEGT. The CDR3 bases are TGTGCCAGCAGTACCTATTTCGGGGCCGATGGCTACACCTTC. As protein: CASSTYFGADGYTF.

J is TRBJ2-5 and V is TRBV12-3 or TRBV12-4, with TRBD2 identical over 12 bases. The CDR3 has 16 amino acids. The V and J ends lost 4 bases and 1 base, in that order; junction bases with no gene match: 4. Here the CDR3 reads CASSSRTSGTQETQYF. The CDR3, as DNA: TGTGCCAGCAGTTCGCGGACTAGCGGGACCCAAGAGACCCAGTACTTC.

This clonotype was seen many times. V and J are TRBV5-1 and TRBJ1-1; D uncertain. The CDR3 is made up of 11 amino acids. V lost 6 bases and J lost 4, with 7 bases in between. Per germline, CDR1 SGHRS and CDR2 YFSETQ. The CDR3 nucleotides are TGCGCCAGCAACTGGGGCACTGAAGCTTTCTTT. Amino acids: CASNWGTEAFF.

In this sample, this clonotype turned up a few times. This rearrangement joins TRBV6-2 or TRBV6-3 to TRBJ1-5; TRBD1 matches at 9 bases. The germline V gene has CDR1 MNHEY and CDR2 SVGEGT. The V gene end was trimmed by 2 bases and the J gene end by 3 bases; junction bases not matched to a gene: 14. The CDR3 length is 19 residues. In DNA, the CDR3 is TGTGCCAGCAGTTACCCACCGGGACAGGGCTCTAGAGTCAATCAGCCCCAGCATTTT. This sequence encodes CASSYPPGQGSRVNQPQHF.

The chain employs TRBV6-1 and TRBJ1-5; possible D gene TRBD1, 5 bases. Germline V gives CDR1 MNHNS, CDR2 SASEGT. V lost 2 bases and J 3 bases, leaving 14 bases between the germline ends. CDR3 length: 16 residues. Here the CDR3 DNA reads TGTGCCAGCAGTGAATCAACAGGCCTAATCAATCAGCCCCAGCATTTT. This gives the protein CASSESTGLINQPQHF.

The table lists this clonotype with many counts. The rearrangement links TRBV6-1 to TRBJ2-7, with 7 bases matching TRBD1. CDR1 and CDR2 from the germline V gene are MNHNS and SASEGT. This CDR3 spans 15 amino acids. The J segment lost 2 bases and the V segment lost 4 bases, leaving 8 bases of the junction unmatched. CDR3 sequence (DNA): TGTGCCAGCAGTGGCCCCCGGACAGGAACCTACGAGCAGTACTTC. Its protein product is CASSGPRTGTYEQYF.

This clonotype came up many times. This chain links TRBV7-6 with TRBJ1-3; D is ambiguous. The germline V and J ends were trimmed by 0 bases and 0 bases, with 3 bases remaining between them. The germline gives CDR1 SGHVS, CDR2 FNYEAQ. This CDR3 region has 14 residues. The CDR3 loop reads CASSLAISGNTIYF. The DNA for the CDR3 is TGTGCCAGCAGCTTAGCCATCTCTGGAAACACCATATATTTT.